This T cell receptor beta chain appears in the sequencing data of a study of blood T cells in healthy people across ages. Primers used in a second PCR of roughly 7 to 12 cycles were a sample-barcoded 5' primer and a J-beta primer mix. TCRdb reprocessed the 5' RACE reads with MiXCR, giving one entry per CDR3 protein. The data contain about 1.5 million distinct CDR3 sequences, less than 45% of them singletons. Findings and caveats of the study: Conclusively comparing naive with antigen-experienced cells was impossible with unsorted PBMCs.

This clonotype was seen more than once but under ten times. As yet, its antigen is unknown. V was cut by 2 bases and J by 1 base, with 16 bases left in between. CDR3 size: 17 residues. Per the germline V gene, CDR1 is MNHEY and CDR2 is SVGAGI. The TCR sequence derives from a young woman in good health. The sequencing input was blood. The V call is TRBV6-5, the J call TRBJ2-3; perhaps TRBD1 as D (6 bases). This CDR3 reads CASSYRGGGFRTDTQYF. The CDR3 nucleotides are TGTGCCAGCAGTTACCGGGGTGGGGGCTTCCGCACAGATACGCAGTATTTT.